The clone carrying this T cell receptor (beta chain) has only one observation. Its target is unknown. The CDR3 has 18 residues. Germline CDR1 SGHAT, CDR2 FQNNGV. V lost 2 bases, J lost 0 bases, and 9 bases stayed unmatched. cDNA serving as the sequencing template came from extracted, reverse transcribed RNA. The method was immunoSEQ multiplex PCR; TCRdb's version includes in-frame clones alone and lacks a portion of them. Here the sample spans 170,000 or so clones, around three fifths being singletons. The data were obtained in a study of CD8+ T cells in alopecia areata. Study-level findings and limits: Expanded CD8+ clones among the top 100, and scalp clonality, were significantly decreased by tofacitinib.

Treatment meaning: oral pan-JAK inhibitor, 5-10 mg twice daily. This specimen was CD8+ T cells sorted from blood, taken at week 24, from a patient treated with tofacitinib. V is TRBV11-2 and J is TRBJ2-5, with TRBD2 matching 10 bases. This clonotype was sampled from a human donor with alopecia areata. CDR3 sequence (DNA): TGTGCCAGCAGCTTATGGCTAGCGGGGGCCGGGTACCAAGAGACCCAGTACTTC. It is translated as CASSLWLAGAGYQETQYF. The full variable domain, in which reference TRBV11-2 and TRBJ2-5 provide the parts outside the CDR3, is EAGVAQSPRYKIIEKRQSVAFWCNPISGHATLYWYQQILGQGPKLLIQFQNNGVVDDSQLPKDRFSAERLKGVDSTLKIQPAKLEDSAVYLCASSLWLAGAGYQETQYFGPGTRLLVL.